The 29 T cell receptor beta chains presented below share a single source sample, sequenced in a study of T cells in Graves' hyperthyroidism and ophthalmopathy. Amplified TCR beta CDR3 regions came from RNA transcripts. TCR CDR3 regions were first amplified by RT-PCR with HTBI primers. Via MiXCR, TCRdb re-called the multiplex PCR reads, giving one row per CDR3 protein. This sample has approximately 360,000 distinct CDR3 sequences, with 20% to 25% found just once. Sequencing was done on a sample of blood. The source of these receptors is a middle-aged man with Graves' hyperthyroidism.

This clonotype was seen ten or more times. V and J are TRBV2 and TRBJ2-7; 11 bases fit TRBD1. Looked up from germline, CDR1 is SNHLY and CDR2 is FYNNEI. The V gene end was trimmed by 5 bases and the J gene end by 2 bases; junction bases not matched to a gene: 2. The CDR3 loop spans 14 amino acids. This chain's CDR3 is CASSLDRGPYEQYF. In DNA, the CDR3 is TGTGCCAGCAGTCTGGACAGGGGGCCCTACGAGCAGTACTTC.

This clonotype showed up many times. This sequence joins TRBV5-1 and TRBJ2-7, with TRBD2 matching over 11 bases. Germline CDR1 SGHRS, CDR2 YFSETQ. The V and J ends lost 0 bases and 4 bases, in that order; junction bases with no gene match: 9. The CDR3 loop spans 17 amino acids. The CDR3 is CASSLVPTSGRGYEQYF. In nucleotides, the CDR3 is TGCGCCAGCAGCTTGGTGCCTACTAGCGGGAGAGGGTACGAGCAGTACTTC.

The rearrangement uses TRBV6-1 and TRBJ2-1; 8 bases agree with TRBD2. CDR1 and CDR2 from the germline V gene are MNHNS and SASEGT. J gave up 4 bases and V 2 bases, and 7 bases lay outside the gene matches. The CDR3 spans 16 residues. CDR3 sequence reads: CASSEMIGGGYNEQFF. CDR3 in DNA: TGTGCCAGCAGTGAAATGATTGGCGGGGGGTACAATGAGCAGTTCTTC.

The V call is TRBV29-1, the J call TRBJ2-1, with 10 bases matching TRBD1. This CDR3 has 14 residues. The germline gives CDR1 SQVTM, CDR2 ANQGSEA. The trim removed 7 bases at V and 7 bases at J, leaving 10 bases unmatched. The DNA for the CDR3 is TGCAGCGGCCTGACAGGGGGCGCGGGGAATGAGCAGTTCTTC. This translates into CSGLTGGAGNEQFF.

This clonotype occurred many times. The J gene is TRBJ2-2, the V gene TRBV24-1; D is uncertain. Germline CDR1 KGHDR, CDR2 SFDVKD. The V end was cut by 10 bases, the J end by 0 bases, with 8 bases between. The CDR3 spans 13 residues. The chain's CDR3 is CATTAANTGELFF. The CDR3 DNA follows: TGTGCCACAACGGCAGCGAACACCGGGGAGCTGTTTTTT.

The chain has TRBV7-2 and TRBJ2-4, with D perhaps matching TRBD2 (7 bases). Trimming pared 6 bases from V and 2 bases from J, leaving 11 bases between. Germline CDR1 and CDR2: SGHTA and FQGNSA. CDR3 length equals 14 residues. The CDR3 spells CASREGGPKNIQYF. Written as DNA, the CDR3 is TGTGCCAGCAGAGAGGGGGGGCCCAAAAACATTCAGTACTTC.

The rearrangement joins TRBV5-1 to TRBJ2-5; 11 bases match TRBD2. Trimming cost V 4 bases and J 5 bases; bases outside gene matches: 4. This CDR3 contains 14 residues. The germline gives CDR1 SGHRS, CDR2 YFSETQ. CDR3 nucleotide sequence: TGCGCCAGCAGCGAAACTAGCGGGAGTGAGACCCAGTACTTC. It specifies CASSETSGSETQYF.

The chain has TRBV6-1 and TRBJ1-4; 8 nucleotides line up with TRBD1. This CDR3 comprises 14 residues. The V and J ends lost 8 bases and 8 bases, in that order; junction bases with no gene match: 10. Germline V gene data show CDR1 as MNHNS and CDR2 as SASEGT. CDR3 coding DNA: TGTGCCAGCTCAGGGGGCGGCACTGGGGAAAAACTGTTTTTT. This encodes CASSGGGTGEKLFF.

The rearrangement uses TRBV29-1 and TRBJ2-5; D possibly corresponds to TRBD2 (6 bases). Germline V lookup: CDR1 SQVTM, CDR2 ANQGSEA. V was shortened by 8 bases and J by 4 bases, with 17 bases between the two germline ends. CDR3 length: 13 residues. The CDR3: CSSGRGVGETQYF. The CDR3 DNA reads TGCAGCTCCGGGCGGGGAGTGGGAGAGACCCAGTACTTC.

The rearrangement uses TRBV3-1 and TRBJ2-1, with 11 nucleotides matching TRBD2. Germline V gene lookup returns CDR1 LGHDT and CDR2 YNNKEL (reference sequence). This CDR3 is built from 19 residues. With V trimmed by 2 bases and J by 0 bases, 9 bases remained unmatched. The CDR3 DNA reads as TGTGCCAGCAGCCAAACCGGGACTAGCGGAACCCTCTCCTACAATGAGCAGTTCTTC. Its translation is CASSQTGTSGTLSYNEQFF.

A few counts support this clonotype. This sequence joins TRBV20-1 and TRBJ1-1, with a weak D call TRBD1 (5 bases). The CDR3 has 18 amino acids. Germline loops: CDR1 DFQATT, CDR2 SNEGSKA (reference sequence). Trimming left V 1 base short and J 1 base short, with 22 bases between. CDR3 bases: TGCAGTGCTAGAGGGGTGGTGGGGGATTGGGTAACGAACACTGAAGCTTTCTTT. Protein sequence: CSARGVVGDWVTNTEAFF.

Only a few counts were recorded for this clonotype. J is TRBJ1-5 and V is TRBV12-3 or TRBV12-4, with 10 positions matching TRBD1. With 7 bases clipped from V and 7 bases from J, the junction kept 13 bases outside the gene matches. The CDR3 runs 16 residues. CDR3 amino acids: CASTLADRGLGQPQHF. In DNA form, the CDR3 reads TGTGCCAGCACCCTAGCCGACAGGGGGCTAGGGCAGCCCCAGCATTTT.

This clonotype was found many times. The chain combines TRBV7-3 with TRBJ2-1; D might be TRBD2 (5 bases). The CDR3 is 14 amino acids. Germline assignment: CDR1 SGHTA and CDR2 FQGTGA. The V and J ends lost 2 bases and 9 bases respectively, with 14 bases between them. The CDR3 region has the DNA TGTGCCAGCAGCTTAGCACTAGAAACGGGTGAGCAGTTCTTC. Encoded protein: CASSLALETGEQFF.

A few counts support this clonotype. The genes are TRBV5-1 and TRBJ2-1, with 7 bases fitting TRBD2. Germline trimming cut 1 base from V and 5 bases from J; bases unmatched to any gene: 6. The CDR3 loop spans 15 amino acids. The germline CDR1 and CDR2 sequences are SGHRS and YFSETQ. The DNA for the CDR3 is TGCGCCAGCAGCTTGAGAGCGGGAAGGGACAATGAGCAGTTCTTC. This gives the protein CASSLRAGRDNEQFF. The full variable domain, rest sourced from reference TRBV5-1 and TRBJ2-1, is KAGVTQTPRYLIKTRGQQVTLSCSPISGHRSVSWYQQTPGQGLQFLFEYFSETQRNKGNFPGRFSGRQFSNSRSEMNVSTLELGDSALYLCASSLRAGRDNEQFFGPGTRLTVL.

This clonotype was detected only a few times. The J gene is TRBJ1-5, the V gene TRBV7-9; no definite D call. The CDR3 is 14 residues long. Per the germline V gene, CDR1 is SEHNR and CDR2 is FQNEAQ (reference sequence). V was cut by 3 bases and J by 6 bases, with 12 bases left in between. The CDR3 protein is CASSFPGSGQPQHF. In DNA, the CDR3 is TGTGCCAGCAGCTTTCCCGGGTCGGGTCAGCCCCAGCATTTT.

The V call is TRBV28, the J call TRBJ2-1; 8 bases fit TRBD1. V was clipped by 5 bases and J by 16 bases; unmatched bases: 4. The CDR3 length is 10 residues. Germline CDR1 and CDR2: MDHEN and SYDVKM. The CDR3 coding sequence is TGTGCCAGCAGTAAACAGGGGGTCTTCTTC. The encoded protein is CASSKQGVFF. Based on the CDR3 plus reference TRBV28 and TRBJ2-1, the full variable domain is DVKVTQSSRYLVKRTGEKVFLECVQDMDHENMFWYRQDPGLGLRLIYFSYDVKMKEKGDIPEGYSVSREKKERFSLILESASTNQTSMYLCASSKQGVFFGPGTRLTVL.

As for this clonotype: This may be a read error: a much more frequent sequence differs by one nucleotide. The chain employs TRBV28 and TRBJ2-5, with D perhaps matching TRBD2 (6 bases). CDR1 and CDR2 (germline): MDHEN, SYDVKM. Trimming stripped 2 bases from V and 0 bases from J, with 16 bases between. This CDR3 has 17 amino acids. CDR3 region: CASSLRHGSEYQETQYF. In DNA, the CDR3 is TGTGCCAGCAGTTTACGTCACGGGAGTGAGTACCAAGAGACCCAGTACTTC.

This clonotype turned up a few times. The chain recombines TRBV5-1 with TRBJ2-5; weak D call: TRBD2 (5 bases). Germline CDR1 SGHRS, CDR2 YFSETQ. The ends were cut back, 4 bases at V and 7 bases at J, with 11 bases in the middle. The CDR3 covers 12 residues. The CDR3 DNA reads as TGCGCCAGCAGCGAGGGAATGGCGACCCAGTACTTC. Protein: CASSEGMATQYF.

The V and J genes are TRBV15 and TRBJ1-2; no reliable D call. The CDR3 is 16 residues long. The ends were cut back, 1 base at V and 3 bases at J, with 15 bases in the middle. Germline-derived CDR1 and CDR2 are LNHNV and YYDKDF (reference sequence). The chain's CDR3 is CATSRATRETHYGYTF. DNA for the CDR3: TGTGCCACCAGCAGAGCCACCCGTGAGACACACTATGGCTACACCTTC.

The chain combines TRBV28 with TRBJ2-1; 7 nucleotides align to TRBD2. CDR3 size: 14 residues. V shed 4 bases and J 9 bases; nucleotides not matched to a gene: 9. Germline lookup yields CDR1 MDHEN and CDR2 SYDVKM. Written as DNA, the CDR3 is TGTGCCAGCAGTTACTCACCCAGCGGGATTGAGCAGTTCTTC. Translating it yields CASSYSPSGIEQFF. The entire variable domain, with the rest obtained from reference TRBV28 and TRBJ2-1, is as follows: DVKVTQSSRYLVKRTGEKVFLECVQDMDHENMFWYRQDPGLGLRLIYFSYDVKMKEKGDIPEGYSVSREKKERFSLILESASTNQTSMYLCASSYSPSGIEQFFGPGTRLTVL.

This clonotype has a handful of counts. The V gene is TRBV10-3, the J gene TRBJ2-7, with 7 bases identical to TRBD2. Unmatched junction bases numbered 10, after V lost 5 bases and J lost 6 bases. Germline V gene lookup returns CDR1 ENHRY and CDR2 SYGVKD. CDR3 length: 14 residues. CDR3 DNA: TGTGCCATCAGTACGGCGGGGAGGGAGGGCGAGCAGTACTTC. Protein sequence: CAISTAGREGEQYF.

The V call is TRBV10-3, the J call TRBJ2-6; a possible D gene is TRBD1 (6 bases). CDR1 and CDR2 (germline): ENHRY, SYGVKD. This CDR3 comprises 18 residues. The V end was cut by 6 bases, the J end by 2 bases, with 20 bases between. This CDR3 reads CAIRSSGTGFAGANVLTF. CDR3 sequence (DNA): TGTGCCATCAGATCATCGGGTACAGGGTTCGCTGGGGCCAACGTCCTGACTTTC.

A few counts support this clonotype. The chain joins TRBV12-3 or TRBV12-4 to TRBJ1-5; tentatively, D is TRBD1 (6 bases). Trimming took 11 bases from V and 2 from J, leaving 22 bases between them. The CDR3 contains 16 residues. CDR3 nucleotides: TGTGCCTCCAGGCGGGGGGGCGCATCAGGCAATCAGCCCCAGCATTTT. Amino acid sequence: CASRRGGASGNQPQHF.

The chain joins TRBV5-1 to TRBJ1-1; no reliable D call. The CDR3 loop spans 15 amino acids. V was shortened by 4 bases and J by 4 bases, with 17 bases between the two germline ends. In germline, CDR1 is SGHRS, CDR2 YFSETQ. In nucleotides, the CDR3 is TGCGCCAGCAGCACAAGCTGGGGTTCGGGCACTGAAGCTTTCTTT. This translates into CASSTSWGSGTEAFF.

This clonotype was observed once. The chain uses TRBV12-5 and TRBJ2-1, with 9 bases aligning to TRBD2. V lost 2 bases to trimming and J lost 9 bases; unmatched junction nucleotides: 2. CDR1 is LGHNT, CDR2 FRNRAP, per germline. The CDR3 totals 13 residues. The CDR3 nucleotides are TGTGCTAGTGGTTTGACTAGCGGGTCTGAGCAGTTCTTC. This translates into CASGLTSGSEQFF.

The CDR3 sequence: CASSPPGLAGETQYF. The CDR3 region has the DNA TGCGCCAGCAGCCCCCCGGGACTAGCGGGAGAGACCCAGTACTTC. V and J are TRBV5-1 and TRBJ2-5, with 12 bases lining up with TRBD2. CDR1 and CDR2 (germline): SGHRS, YFSETQ. V lost 4 bases to trimming and J lost 4 bases; unmatched junction nucleotides: 5. The CDR3 has 15 residues. Full variable domain (outside the CDR3, taken from reference TRBV5-1 and TRBJ2-5): KAGVTQTPRYLIKTRGQQVTLSCSPISGHRSVSWYQQTPGQGLQFLFEYFSETQRNKGNFPGRFSGRQFSNSRSEMNVSTLELGDSALYLCASSPPGLAGETQYFGPGTRLLVL.

This clonotype was counted only a few times. The rearrangement uses TRBV6-1 and TRBJ1-1; D not certain. Germline V gene data show CDR1 as MNHNS and CDR2 as SASEGT. CDR3 length: 14 amino acids. The ends were cut back, 7 bases at V and 1 base at J, with 13 bases in the middle. The CDR3 protein is CASNMRRGNTEAFF. For the CDR3, the DNA is TGTGCCAGCAATATGAGGCGAGGGAACACTGAAGCTTTCTTT.

The rearrangement uses TRBV12-3 or TRBV12-4 and TRBJ2-1, with D possibly being TRBD2 (6 bases). Trimming cost V 7 bases and J 7 bases, with 20 bases left between them. The CDR3 extends over 15 amino acids. CDR3 amino acids: CASIVLGGTRNEQFF. In nucleotides, the CDR3 is TGTGCCAGCATCGTTCTAGGCGGGACTCGGAATGAGCAGTTCTTC.

This clonotype appeared once. The rearrangement uses TRBV5-1 and TRBJ2-5; 7 bases are a match to TRBD2. Trimming cost V 7 bases and J 1 base; bases outside gene matches: 7. The CDR3 contains 14 residues. Germline V gene data show CDR1 as SGHRS and CDR2 as YFSETQ. The DNA of the CDR3 is TGCGCCAGCGGGGTGGGCGGGAGCCAAGAGACCCAGTACTTC. This sequence encodes CASGVGGSQETQYF. The full variable domain, its missing parts supplied by reference TRBV5-1 and TRBJ2-5, is KAGVTQTPRYLIKTRGQQVTLSCSPISGHRSVSWYQQTPGQGLQFLFEYFSETQRNKGNFPGRFSGRQFSNSRSEMNVSTLELGDSALYLCASGVGGSQETQYFGPGTRLLVL.